This T cell receptor (beta chain) was sequenced during a study of cytomegalovirus exposure and HLA in healthy donors. Germline assignment: CDR1 KGHSH and CDR2 LQKENI. CDR3 size: 15 residues. V was shortened by 5 bases and J by 6 bases, with 17 bases between the two germline ends. As to this clone: Antigen: not known.

A multiplex PCR was run with 60 Vbeta primers and 13 Jbeta primers. The table came from immunoSEQ multiplex PCR; TCRdb's copy has only in-frame clones and leaves some out. The table records 70,000 to 90,000 clones, 72% of them present only once. Study results and limitations: Researchers reported in a later analysis that a missense DCLRE1C variant was tied to TCR beta V- and J-gene trimming. In an earlier analysis, about 87% or about 30%: the productive usage of most TCR beta V segments.

The sequence was collected from a man in his 60s in good health and CMV-seropositive. The rearrangement uses TRBV18 and TRBJ1-5; D possibly corresponds to TRBD1 (5 bases). The specimen was PBMCs. CDR3 region: CASSSSLGGGQPQHF. In DNA, the CDR3 is TGTGCCAGCTCATCTTCGTTGGGCGGGGGTCAGCCCCAGCATTTT.